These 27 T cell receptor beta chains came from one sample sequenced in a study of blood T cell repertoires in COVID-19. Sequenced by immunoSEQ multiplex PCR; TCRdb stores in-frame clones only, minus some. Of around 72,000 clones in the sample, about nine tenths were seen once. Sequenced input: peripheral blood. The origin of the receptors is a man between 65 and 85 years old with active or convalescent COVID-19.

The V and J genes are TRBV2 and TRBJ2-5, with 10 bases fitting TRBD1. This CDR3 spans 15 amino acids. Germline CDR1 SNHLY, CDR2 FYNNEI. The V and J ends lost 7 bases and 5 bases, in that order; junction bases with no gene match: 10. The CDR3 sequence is CASTGQGVLGETQYF. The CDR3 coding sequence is TGTGCCAGCACAGGACAGGGGGTTTTGGGGGAGACCCAGTACTTC.

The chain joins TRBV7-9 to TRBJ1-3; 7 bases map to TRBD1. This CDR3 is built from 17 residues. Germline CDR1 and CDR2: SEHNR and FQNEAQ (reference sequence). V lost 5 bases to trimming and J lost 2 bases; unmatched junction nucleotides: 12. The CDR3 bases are TGTGCCAGCAGCGTAGAACAGGGGATCCGAACTGGAAACACCATATATTTT. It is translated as CASSVEQGIRTGNTIYF.

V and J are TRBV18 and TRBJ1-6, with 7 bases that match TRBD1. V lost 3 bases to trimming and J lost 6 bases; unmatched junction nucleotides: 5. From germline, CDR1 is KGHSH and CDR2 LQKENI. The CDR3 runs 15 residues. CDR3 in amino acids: CASSPEGAFNSPLHF. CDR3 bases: TGTGCCAGCTCACCGGAGGGGGCGTTTAATTCACCCCTCCACTTT.

The CDR3 reads CATSTIADQGSNNEQFF. The DNA of the CDR3 is TGTGCCACCAGCACAATAGCTGACCAGGGTTCGAACAATGAGCAGTTCTTC. This rearrangement joins TRBV24-1 to TRBJ2-1; a possible D gene is TRBD1 (5 bases). Germline CDR1 KGHDR, CDR2 SFDVKD. The CDR3 runs 17 residues. V lost 7 bases and J lost 5, with 23 bases in between.

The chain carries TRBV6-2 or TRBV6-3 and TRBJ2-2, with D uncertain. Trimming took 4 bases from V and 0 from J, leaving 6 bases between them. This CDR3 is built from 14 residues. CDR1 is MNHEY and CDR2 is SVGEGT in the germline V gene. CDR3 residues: CASSSLANTGELFF. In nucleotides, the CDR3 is TGTGCCAGCAGTTCCCTAGCGAACACCGGGGAGCTGTTTTTT.

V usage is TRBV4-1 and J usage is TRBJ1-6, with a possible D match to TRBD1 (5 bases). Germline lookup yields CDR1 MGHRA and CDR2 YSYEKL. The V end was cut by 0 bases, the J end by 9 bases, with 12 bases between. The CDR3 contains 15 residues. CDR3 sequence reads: CASSQDRFRGSPLHF. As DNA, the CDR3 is TGCGCCAGCAGCCAAGATCGGTTTAGGGGTTCACCCCTCCACTTT.

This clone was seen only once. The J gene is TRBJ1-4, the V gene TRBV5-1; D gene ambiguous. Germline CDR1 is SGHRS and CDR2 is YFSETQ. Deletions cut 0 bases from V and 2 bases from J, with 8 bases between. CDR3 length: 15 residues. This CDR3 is CASSLGGLTNEKLFF. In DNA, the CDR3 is TGCGCCAGCAGCTTGGGTGGGCTGACTAATGAAAAACTGTTTTTT.

This CDR3 reads CASSLRAGGTSGYSYEQYF. The CDR3 nucleotides read TGTGCCAGCAGTTTACGGGCAGGGGGGACTAGCGGTTACTCCTACGAGCAGTACTTC. This chain uses TRBV27 with TRBJ2-7; 11 bases map to TRBD2. V gave up 2 bases and J gave up 0 bases; unmatched junction bases: 12. The germline V gene encodes CDR1 MNHEY and CDR2 SMNVEV (reference sequence). There are 19 residues in the CDR3.

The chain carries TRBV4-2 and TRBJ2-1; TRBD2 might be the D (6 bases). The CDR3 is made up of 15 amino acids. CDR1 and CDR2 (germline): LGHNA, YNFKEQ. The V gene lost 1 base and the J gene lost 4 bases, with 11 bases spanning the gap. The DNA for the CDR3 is TGTGCCAGCAGCCAAGTAGGAGGGAGTTACAATGAGCAGTTCTTC. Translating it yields CASSQVGGSYNEQFF.

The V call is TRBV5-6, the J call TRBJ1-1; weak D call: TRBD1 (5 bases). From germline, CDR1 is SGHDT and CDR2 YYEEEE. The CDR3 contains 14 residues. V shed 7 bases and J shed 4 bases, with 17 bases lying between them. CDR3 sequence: CASSPPQGSTEAFF. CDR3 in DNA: TGTGCCAGCTCTCCCCCGCAGGGAAGCACTGAAGCTTTCTTT.

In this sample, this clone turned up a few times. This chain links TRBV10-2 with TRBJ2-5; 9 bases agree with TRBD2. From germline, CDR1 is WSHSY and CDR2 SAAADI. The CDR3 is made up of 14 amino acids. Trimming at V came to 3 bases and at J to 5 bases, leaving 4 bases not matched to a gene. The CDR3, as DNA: TGCGCCAGCAGTGATCTAGCGGGAACGGAGACCCAGTACTTC. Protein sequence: CASSDLAGTETQYF.

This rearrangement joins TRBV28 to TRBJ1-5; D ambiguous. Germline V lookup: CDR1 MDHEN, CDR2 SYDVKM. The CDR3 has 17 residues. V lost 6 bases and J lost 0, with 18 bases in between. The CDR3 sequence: CASSSISGKYSNQPQHF. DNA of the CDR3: TGTGCCAGCAGCTCTATTTCGGGGAAATATAGCAATCAGCCCCAGCATTTT.

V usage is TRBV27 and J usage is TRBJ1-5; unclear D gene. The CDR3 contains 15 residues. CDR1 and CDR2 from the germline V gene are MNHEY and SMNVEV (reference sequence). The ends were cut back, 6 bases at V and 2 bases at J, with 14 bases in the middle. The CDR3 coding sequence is TGTGCCAGCAGCCCCCGGGGTGAAGGCAATCAGCCCCAGCATTTT. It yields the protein CASSPRGEGNQPQHF.

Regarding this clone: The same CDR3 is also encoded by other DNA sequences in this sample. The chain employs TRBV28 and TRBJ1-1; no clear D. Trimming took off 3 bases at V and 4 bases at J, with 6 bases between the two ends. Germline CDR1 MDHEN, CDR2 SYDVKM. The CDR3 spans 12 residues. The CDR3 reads CASSFRGTEAFF. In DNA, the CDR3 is TGTGCCAGCAGTTTTCGGGGCACTGAAGCTTTCTTT.

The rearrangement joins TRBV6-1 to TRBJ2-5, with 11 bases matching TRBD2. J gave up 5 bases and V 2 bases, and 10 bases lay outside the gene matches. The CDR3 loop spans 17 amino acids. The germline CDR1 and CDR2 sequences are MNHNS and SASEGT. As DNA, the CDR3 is TGTGCCAGCAGTGAAAATGCGTGGGCTAGCGGGAGGGAGACCCAGTACTTC. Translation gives CASSENAWASGRETQYF.

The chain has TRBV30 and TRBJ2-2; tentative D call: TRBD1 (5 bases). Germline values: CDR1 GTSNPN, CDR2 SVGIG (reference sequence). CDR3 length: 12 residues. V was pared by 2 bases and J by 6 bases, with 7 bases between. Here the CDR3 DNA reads TGTGCCTGGAGTTCAGGGCCCGGGGAGCTGTTTTTT. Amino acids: CAWSSGPGELFF.

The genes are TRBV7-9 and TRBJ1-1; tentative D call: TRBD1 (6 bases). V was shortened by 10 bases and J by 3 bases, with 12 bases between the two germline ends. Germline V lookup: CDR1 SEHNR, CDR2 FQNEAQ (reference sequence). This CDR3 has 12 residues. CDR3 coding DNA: TGTGCCACACAGGGCCCATACACTGAAGCTTTCTTT. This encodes CATQGPYTEAFF.

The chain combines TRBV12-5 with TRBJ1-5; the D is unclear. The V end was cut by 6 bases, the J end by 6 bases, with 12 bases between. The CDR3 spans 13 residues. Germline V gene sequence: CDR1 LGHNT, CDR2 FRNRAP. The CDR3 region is CASGLGGSQPQHF. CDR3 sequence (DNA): TGTGCTAGTGGCCTGGGAGGGAGTCAGCCCCAGCATTTT.

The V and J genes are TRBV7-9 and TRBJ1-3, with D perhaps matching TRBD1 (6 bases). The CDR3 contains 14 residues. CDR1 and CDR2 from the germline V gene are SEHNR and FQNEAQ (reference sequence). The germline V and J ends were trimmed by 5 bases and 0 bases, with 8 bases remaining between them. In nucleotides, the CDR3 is TGTGCCAGCAGCCGAGGGGGCTCTGGAAACACCATATATTTT. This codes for CASSRGGSGNTIYF.

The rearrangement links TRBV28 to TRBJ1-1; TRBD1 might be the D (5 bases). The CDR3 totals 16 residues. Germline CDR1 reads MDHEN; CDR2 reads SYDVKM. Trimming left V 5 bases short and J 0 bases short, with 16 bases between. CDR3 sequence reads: CASSPFGGSMNTEAFF. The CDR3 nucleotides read TGTGCCAGCAGTCCTTTTGGGGGGTCAATGAACACTGAAGCTTTCTTT.

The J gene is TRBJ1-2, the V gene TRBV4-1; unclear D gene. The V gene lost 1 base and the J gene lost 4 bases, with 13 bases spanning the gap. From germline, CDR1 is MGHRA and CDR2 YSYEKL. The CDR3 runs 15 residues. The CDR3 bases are TGCGCCAGCAGCCAAGTCGCACAGATTCTCTATGGCTACACCTTC. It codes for CASSQVAQILYGYTF.

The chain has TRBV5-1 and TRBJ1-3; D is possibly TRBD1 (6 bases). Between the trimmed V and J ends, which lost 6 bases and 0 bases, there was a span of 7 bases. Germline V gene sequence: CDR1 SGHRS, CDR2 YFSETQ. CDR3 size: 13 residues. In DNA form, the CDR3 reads TGCGCCAGCAAGGACAGCTCTGGAAACACCATATATTTT. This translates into CASKDSSGNTIYF.

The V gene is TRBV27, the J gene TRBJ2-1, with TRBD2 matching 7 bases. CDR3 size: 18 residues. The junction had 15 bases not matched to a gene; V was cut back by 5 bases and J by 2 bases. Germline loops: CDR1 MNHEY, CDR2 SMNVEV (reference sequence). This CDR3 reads CASSPRTVLALAYNEQFF. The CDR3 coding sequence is TGTGCCAGCAGTCCTAGAACCGTACTAGCGCTAGCCTACAATGAGCAGTTCTTC.

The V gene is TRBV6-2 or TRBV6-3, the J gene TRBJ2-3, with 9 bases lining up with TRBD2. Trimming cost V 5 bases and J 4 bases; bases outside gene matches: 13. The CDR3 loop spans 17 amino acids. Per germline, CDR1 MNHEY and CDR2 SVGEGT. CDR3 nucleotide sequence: TGTGCCAGCAGTAGACAGACTAGCGGACGGGGCGCAGATACGCAGTATTTT. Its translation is CASSRQTSGRGADTQYF.

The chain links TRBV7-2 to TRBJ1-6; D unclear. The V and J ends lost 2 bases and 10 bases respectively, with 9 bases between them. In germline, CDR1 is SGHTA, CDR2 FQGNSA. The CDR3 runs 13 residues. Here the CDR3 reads CASSLPFSSPLHF. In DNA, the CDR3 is TGTGCCAGCAGCTTACCCTTTTCCTCACCCCTCCACTTT.

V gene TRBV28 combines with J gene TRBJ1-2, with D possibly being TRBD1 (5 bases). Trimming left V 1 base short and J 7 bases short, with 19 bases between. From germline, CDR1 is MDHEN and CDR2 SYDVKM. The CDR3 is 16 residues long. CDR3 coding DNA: TGTGCCAGCAGTTTATTCTTTGGGGGGACCGCAGGTGGCTACACCTTC. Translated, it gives CASSLFFGGTAGGYTF.

CDR3 amino acids: CASSSEILAGEETQYF. The CDR3 coding sequence is TGTGCCAGCAGCTCCGAGATACTAGCGGGAGAGGAGACCCAGTACTTC. This chain uses TRBV7-8 with TRBJ2-5; 11 bases are shared with TRBD2. CDR1 is SGHVS, CDR2 FQNEAQ, per germline. The trim removed 4 bases at V and 5 bases at J, leaving 9 bases unmatched. This CDR3 region has 16 residues. The whole variable domain, filled in from reference TRBV7-8 and TRBJ2-5, reads GAGVSQSPRYKVAKRGQDVALRCDPISGHVSLFWYQQALGQGPEFLTYFQNEAQLDKSGLPSDRFFAERPEGSVSTLKIQRTQQEDSAVYLCASSSEILAGEETQYFGPGTRLLVL.